Sequencing of this T cell receptor beta chain was carried out in a study of control samples from healthy donors and cancer patients. Looked up from germline, CDR1 is SGHNT and CDR2 is YYREEE (reference sequence). The CDR3 runs to 15 residues. The V and J ends lost 1 base and 0 bases respectively, with 8 bases between them. Produced via immunoSEQ multiplex PCR; TCRdb's table is partial and in-frame only. The sample includes roughly 180,000 clones, roughly 95% seen only once; the top ten take about 4%. This sequence joins TRBV5-4 and TRBJ2-4; D is possibly TRBD1 (5 bases). The sequence was collected from a woman aged 60-75 years in good health. Material for sequencing was blood. The CDR3 DNA reads TGTGCCAGCAGCTTGCCAGGGCTAGCCAAAAACATTCAGTACTTC. This gives the protein CASSLPGLAKNIQYF.